The clone carrying this T cell receptor (beta chain) was counted a few times. This entry is derived from a study of blood T cells in healthy people across ages. Primers used in a second PCR of about 6 to 11 cycles were a sample-barcoded 5' primer and a J-beta primer mix. TCRdb redid the calling of the 5' RACE reads with MiXCR, one entry per CDR3 protein. There are around 800,000 distinct CDR3 sequences in the sample; around 42% occur only once, and about a fifth lies in the top ten. CDR1 and CDR2 (germline): SNHLY, FYNNEI. The V end lost 5 bases, the J end lost 4 bases, and 16 bases lay between the germline ends. CDR3 length equals 15 residues.

The gene calls are TRBV2 and TRBJ2-3; D might be TRBD1 or TRBD2, each matching 6 bases. Material for sequencing was blood. This TCR came from a man between 60 and 70 years old in good health. As DNA, the CDR3 is TGTGCCAGCAGTCATAGGGGGGTACGAGCAGATACGCAGTATTTT. This translates into CASSHRGVRADTQYF.